This T cell receptor (beta chain) was sequenced for a study of T cell clonotyping in hematopoietic cell transplantation. J was trimmed by 7 bases and V by 2 bases; bases with no gene match: 9. The CDR3 is 15 amino acids. Looked up from germline, CDR1 is SGHTA and CDR2 is FQGNSA. Some clones are missing from TCRdb's copy, which holds only in-frame ones; the method was immunoSEQ multiplex PCR. The repertoire holds around 12,000 clones, with about 80% as singletons. The rearrangement links TRBV7-2 to TRBJ1-2; 8 bases align to TRBD1. This sequence was found in a female patient in her thirties or forties who had an allogeneic stem cell transplant from a related donor, so T cells may come from the graft donor. Some clones in this sample may be carry-over from other donors' samples. The source was PBMCs, collected 100 days after allogeneic stem cell transplant. The CDR3 coding sequence is TGTGCCAGCAGCTTACATCTCCAGGGGGCGGGTGGCTACACCTTC. This gives the protein CASSLHLQGAGGYTF.